This T cell receptor beta chain is from a study of cytomegalovirus exposure and HLA in healthy donors. The PCR had 60 Vbeta and 13 Jbeta primers. Some clones are missing from TCRdb's copy, which holds only in-frame ones; the method was immunoSEQ multiplex PCR. The sample consists of roughly 80,000 clones, just over 75% of them appearing once. Trimming removed 10 bases at V and 3 bases at J, with 19 bases between. The CDR3 consists of 15 residues. Germline V CDR1 and CDR2: MNHEY, SMNVEV (reference sequence). The clonotype comes from a middle-aged man in good health and CMV-seropositive. Sample: PBMCs. The chain joins TRBV27 to TRBJ2-1, with D maybe TRBD2 (5 bases). CDR3 DNA: TGTGCCACCGAGGATCGGGGTAACGTCTACAATGAGCAGTTCTTC. It encodes CATEDRGNVYNEQFF.